One sample yielded the 23 T cell receptor beta chains listed below, sequenced in a study of T cells in Graves' hyperthyroidism and ophthalmopathy. RNA transcripts served as the template for amplifying TCR beta CDR3 regions. A first-round RT-PCR of the TCR CDR3 used the HTBI primer set. TCRdb reanalysed the multiplex PCR reads using MiXCR and keeps one entry per CDR3 protein. Among 600,000 to 750,000 distinct CDR3 sequences listed, around 15% were seen once. Material for sequencing was blood. Every receptor here comes from a man in his fifties with Graves' hyperthyroidism.

The V call is TRBV6-2 or TRBV6-3, the J call TRBJ2-5, with 9 bases aligning to TRBD1. The CDR3 contains 15 residues. Germline CDR1 and CDR2: MNHEY and SVGEGT. Unmatched junction bases numbered 6, after V lost 2 bases and J lost 5 bases. The chain's CDR3 is CASSYGDREIETQYF. The CDR3 nucleotides read TGTGCCAGCAGTTACGGGGACAGGGAAATCGAGACCCAGTACTTC.

This clonotype was seen more than once but under ten times. One end of the junction does not line up with germline, which may come from a read error. CDR3 loop: CASTSGTPYYGQYF. The CDR3 DNA follows: TGTGCCAGCACGTCCGGGACACCCTACTACGGGCAGTACTTC. This chain connects TRBV12-3 or TRBV12-4 to TRBJ2-7; a possible D gene is TRBD1 (6 bases). The CDR3 spans 14 residues.

At least ten counts were recorded for this clonotype. The chain couples TRBV3-1 to TRBJ2-3; the match to TRBD1 covers 7 bases. The germline CDR1 and CDR2 sequences are LGHDT and YNNKEL (reference sequence). The V segment lost 6 bases and the J segment 0 bases; nucleotides outside the gene matches: 6. The length of the CDR3 is 15 residues. In DNA, the CDR3 is TGTGCCAGCAGTTTTCTGACAGGGAGCACAGATACGCAGTATTTT. This encodes CASSFLTGSTDTQYF.

This clonotype was counted many times. This chain uses TRBV6-1 with TRBJ1-6, with D possibly TRBD1 on 6 matching bases. CDR1 and CDR2 from the germline V gene are MNHNS and SASEGT. The length of the CDR3 is 14 residues. V dropped 6 bases and J dropped 9 bases, with 15 bases sitting between them. CDR3 residues: CASRGGQHLSPLHF. CDR3 sequence (DNA): TGTGCCAGCAGAGGGGGACAACATCTTTCACCCCTCCACTTT.

This clonotype was picked up a small number of times. The chain has TRBV29-1 and TRBJ2-5; D is possibly TRBD1 (6 bases). Germline loops: CDR1 SQVTM, CDR2 ANQGSEA. CDR3 size: 13 residues. Trimming left V 3 bases short and J 5 bases short, with 13 bases between. CDR3 DNA sequence: TGCAGCGTTGACGACAGGTTTTGGGAGACCCAGTACTTC. Residues: CSVDDRFWETQYF.

The rearrangement joins TRBV10-1 to TRBJ2-3; D ambiguous. The V end was cut by 3 bases, the J end by 4 bases, with 8 bases between. Germline V gene lookup returns CDR1 WNHNN and CDR2 SYGVQD (reference sequence). The CDR3 sequence is 13 residues long. CDR3: CASSDPVPDTQYF. The CDR3 DNA sequence: TGCGCCAGCAGTGATCCCGTCCCAGATACGCAGTATTTT.

This clonotype was recorded at least ten times. The rearrangement uses TRBV6-2 or TRBV6-3 and TRBJ2-3; 12 bases agree with TRBD1. Trimming took 2 bases from V and 0 from J; bases not matched to a gene: 3. CDR1 is MNHEY, CDR2 SVGEGT, per germline. This CDR3 has 17 residues. CDR3 nucleotides: TGTGCCAGCAGTTACCCGGGACAGGGGGCGAGCACAGATACGCAGTATTTT. Translation gives CASSYPGQGASTDTQYF.

J is TRBJ1-4 and V is TRBV4-1; D is ambiguous. There are 15 residues in the CDR3. CDR1 MGHRA and CDR2 YSYEKL come from the germline V gene. V was trimmed by 0 bases and J by 3 bases, leaving 8 bases between them. CDR3 in amino acids: CASSQDSVANEKLFF. For the CDR3, the DNA is TGCGCCAGCAGCCAAGATTCGGTCGCTAATGAAAAACTGTTTTTT.

This clonotype was picked up a small number of times. The chain has TRBV3-1 and TRBJ1-5; no clear D gene. The ends were cut back, 4 bases at V and 6 bases at J, with 10 bases in the middle. This CDR3 is 13 amino acids long. Germline V gives CDR1 LGHDT, CDR2 YNNKEL (reference sequence). The CDR3 protein is CASSPEYFQPQHF. CDR3 nucleotides: TGTGCCAGCAGCCCCGAATATTTTCAGCCCCAGCATTTT.

The chain joins TRBV29-1 to TRBJ2-7; D gene unclear. Germline V gene data show CDR1 as SQVTM and CDR2 as ANQGSEA. Trimming took 1 base from V and 2 from J, leaving 9 bases between them. The length of the CDR3 is 13 residues. The CDR3 protein is CSVEAPNTYEQYF. CDR3 bases: TGCAGCGTTGAAGCCCCGAACACCTACGAGCAGTACTTC.

The J gene is TRBJ2-6, the V gene TRBV6-1; the D gene could be TRBD1 or TRBD2 (6 bases each). Germline CDR1 and CDR2: MNHNS and SASEGT. The V gene lost 10 bases and the J gene lost 0 bases, with 22 bases spanning the gap. The CDR3 totals 18 residues. DNA for the CDR3: TGTGCCACCACTTGGGGGGCGGAGGATCCCTCTGGGGCCAACGTCCTGACTTTC. Residues: CATTWGAEDPSGANVLTF.

Regarding this clonotype: A read error may account for a junction end that differs from germline. V gene TRBV5-1 combines with J gene TRBJ2-1; 11 nucleotides align to TRBD2. The CDR3 loop spans 18 amino acids. Germline CDR1 reads SGHRS; CDR2 reads YFSETQ. DNA of the CDR3: TGCCCCAGCAGCTTGGTACTAGCGGGAGTTGGGTTCGACAATGAGCAGTTCTTC. The encoded protein is CPSSLVLAGVGFDNEQFF.

This clonotype has only one observation. The V call is TRBV7-2, the J call TRBJ2-1; the D is unclear. Germline V gene data show CDR1 as SGHTA and CDR2 as FQGNSA. This CDR3 has 13 amino acids. The germline V and J ends were trimmed by 1 base and 9 bases, with 10 bases remaining between them. CDR3 DNA sequence: TGTGCCAGCAGCTTAGTAGTTGGGTTTGAGCAGTTCTTC. Its translation: CASSLVVGFEQFF.

The V and J genes are TRBV28 and TRBJ1-1; 7 nucleotides line up with TRBD1. The CDR3 length is 16 residues. Germline trimming cut 0 bases from V and 1 base from J; bases unmatched to any gene: 5. Germline V gene lookup returns CDR1 MDHEN and CDR2 SYDVKM. This CDR3 reads CASSLWGDRENTEAFF. The CDR3 DNA is TGTGCCAGCAGTTTATGGGGGGACAGAGAGAACACTGAAGCTTTCTTT.

This clonotype appeared many times. V is TRBV4-3 and J is TRBJ2-1; D remains ambiguous. V was pared by 4 bases and J by 1 base, with 11 bases between. Germline CDR1 is LGHNA and CDR2 is YSLEER. The CDR3 extends over 15 amino acids. CDR3: CASSRAYGSYNEQFF. The CDR3, as DNA: TGCGCCAGCAGCCGCGCCTACGGGTCCTACAATGAGCAGTTCTTC.

This clonotype was picked up many times. The chain carries TRBV12-3 or TRBV12-4 and TRBJ1-6; D unclear. The CDR3 has 13 residues. V was shortened by 6 bases and J by 7 bases, with 10 bases between the two germline ends. CDR3 sequence (DNA): TGTGCCAGCAGAGTGGGAACAAATTCACCCCTCCACTTT. Its protein product is CASRVGTNSPLHF.

The table lists this clonotype with a few counts. CDR3 protein: CSVEGTGSDNSYEQYF. For the CDR3, the DNA is TGCAGCGTTGAGGGAACAGGGAGTGACAATTCCTACGAGCAGTACTTC. The V and J genes are TRBV29-1 and TRBJ2-7, with TRBD1 as a possible D gene (6 bases). Germline values: CDR1 SQVTM, CDR2 ANQGSEA. Trimming took 3 bases from V and 1 from J, leaving 19 bases between them. CDR3 length equals 16 residues.

The V call is TRBV19, the J call TRBJ1-5; possible D gene TRBD1, 5 bases. This CDR3 contains 14 residues. Germline V CDR1 and CDR2: LNHDA, SQIVND (reference sequence). V lost 3 bases and J 2 bases, leaving 8 bases between the germline ends. The CDR3, as DNA: TGTGCCAGTAGTATCTGGGACGGCAATCAGCCCCAGCATTTT. It specifies CASSIWDGNQPQHF.

This clonotype has a count of ten or more. The chain couples TRBV3-1 to TRBJ2-7, with D uncertain. V gave up 1 base and J gave up 0 bases, with 10 bases separating them. This CDR3 spans 15 amino acids. The germline V gene encodes CDR1 LGHDT and CDR2 YNNKEL (reference sequence). The CDR3 here is CASSQGVGPSYEQYF. For the CDR3, the DNA is TGTGCCAGCAGCCAAGGGGTGGGCCCCTCCTACGAGCAGTACTTC.

The rearrangement joins TRBV15 to TRBJ1-1; D is ambiguous. Trimming took off 0 bases at V and 2 bases at J, with 13 bases between the two ends. The CDR3 runs to 16 residues. Germline CDR1 and CDR2: LNHNV and YYDKDF (reference sequence). CDR3: CATSRDGGKGNTEAFF. CDR3 in DNA: TGTGCCACCAGCAGAGATGGCGGGAAGGGAAACACTGAAGCTTTCTTT. The entire variable domain, with the rest obtained from reference TRBV15 and TRBJ1-1, is as follows: DAMVIQNPRYQVTQFGKPVTLSCSQTLNHNVMYWYQQKSSQAPKLLFHYYDKDFNNEADTPDNFQSRRPNTSFCFLDIRSPGLGDTAMYLCATSRDGGKGNTEAFFGQGTRLTVV.

Ten or more counts support this clonotype. V usage is TRBV12-3 or TRBV12-4 and J usage is TRBJ2-7, with D perhaps assigned TRBD1 or TRBD2 (5 bases each). V was pared by 8 bases and J by 0 bases, with 14 bases between. This CDR3 has 14 amino acids. The CDR3 here is CASGGHGGSYEQYF. The CDR3 region has the DNA TGTGCCAGCGGGGGTCATGGGGGCTCCTACGAGCAGTACTTC.

This clonotype appeared many times. The V and J genes are TRBV28 and TRBJ1-1; TRBD1 matches 8 bases. The CDR3 covers 15 residues. CDR1 and CDR2 from the germline V gene are MDHEN and SYDVKM. After removal of 6 bases from V and 2 bases from J, the junction contained 8 bases not matched to a gene. CDR3 amino acids: CASSPIGQGNTEAFF. The CDR3 DNA is TGTGCCAGCAGCCCAATTGGACAGGGCAACACTGAAGCTTTCTTT.

V and J are TRBV18 and TRBJ2-7, with 16 bases identical to TRBD2. CDR1 and CDR2 from the germline V gene are KGHSH and LQKENI. Trimming removed 0 bases from V and 4 bases from J; junction bases left unmatched: 3. CDR3 length: 17 residues. CDR3 residues: CASSPPVGLAGGYEQYF. CDR3 in DNA: TGTGCCAGCTCACCACCGGTGGGACTAGCGGGAGGGTACGAGCAGTACTTC.